The 16 T cell receptor beta chains below all came from one sample that was sequenced in a study of beta chain features in type 1 diabetes. Broader study findings: Within each of all four CD4+ subsets, Type 1 diabetes patients had TCRB CDR3s that were moderately but significantly shorter.

All of the isolated RNA was reverse transcribed, so expressed TCRB transcripts were sequenced. Sequenced by immunoSEQ multiplex PCR; TCRdb stores in-frame clones only, minus some. This sample has some 360,000 clones, with roughly a tenth found just once. No cognate antigen is known for these TCRs. The sequencing input was central memory CD4+ T cells from blood. The receptors derive from a man aged 25 to 40 with type 1 diabetes.

CDR3 DNA sequence: TGTGCCAGCAGCGTATCTGGCCCCTACGAGCAGTACTTC. Translating it yields CASSVSGPYEQYF. The J gene is TRBJ2-7, the V gene TRBV9; D ambiguous. The CDR3 length is 13 residues. The germline V gene encodes CDR1 SGDLS and CDR2 YYNGEE. Trimming stripped 1 base from V and 2 bases from J, with 7 bases between.

The genes are TRBV6-6 and TRBJ2-2; a weak D match, TRBD2 (5 bases). The CDR3 totals 14 residues. Germline CDR1 and CDR2: MNHNY and SVGAGI (reference sequence). The germline V and J ends were trimmed by 6 bases and 5 bases, with 13 bases remaining between them. CDR3 amino acids: CASSPTRGTGELFF. Written as DNA, the CDR3 is TGTGCCAGCAGCCCCACTAGAGGGACCGGGGAGCTGTTTTTT.

This clone has only a few counts. The V call is TRBV27, the J call TRBJ1-5; weak D call: TRBD1 (5 bases). CDR3 length: 14 amino acids. V gave up 3 bases and J gave up 4 bases, with 10 bases separating them. Germline V gene lookup returns CDR1 MNHEY and CDR2 SMNVEV (reference sequence). This CDR3 is CASSFVGENQPQHF. For the CDR3, the DNA is TGTGCCAGCAGTTTCGTGGGGGAGAATCAGCCCCAGCATTTT.

J is TRBJ2-2 and V is TRBV7-8, with D possibly TRBD1 on 5 matching bases. The CDR3 is 14 residues long. Trimming left V 3 bases short and J 2 bases short, with 7 bases between. CDR1 is SGHVS and CDR2 is FQNEAQ in the germline V gene. CDR3 coding DNA: TGTGCCAGCAGCTTTGACAGAAACACCGGGGAGCTGTTTTTT. Translating gives CASSFDRNTGELFF.

This clone has more than one count but fewer than ten. The V gene is TRBV6-1, the J gene TRBJ2-1; 7 nucleotides line up with TRBD2. CDR3 length: 14 amino acids. V was pared by 5 bases and J by 11 bases, with 12 bases of the junction left unmatched. Germline V CDR1 and CDR2: MNHNS, SASEGT. The CDR3 loop reads CASSPSGNREKQFF. CDR3 bases: TGTGCCAGCAGTCCCAGCGGGAACCGAGAGAAGCAGTTCTTC.

In its sample, this clone was seen a few times. V usage is TRBV29-1 and J usage is TRBJ2-3; TRBD2 might be the D (5 bases). The CDR3 has 14 amino acids. V dropped 5 bases and J dropped 0 bases, with 12 bases sitting between them. Germline lookup yields CDR1 SQVTM and CDR2 ANQGSEA. CDR3 in DNA: TGCAGCGTTTCTAGCCTGTCTAGCACAGATACGCAGTATTTT. Translated: CSVSSLSSTDTQYF.

The chain has TRBV28 and TRBJ2-3; possible D gene TRBD2, 5 bases. With 4 bases removed from V and 4 bases from J, the gap between germline ends came to 15 bases. Germline lookup yields CDR1 MDHEN and CDR2 SYDVKM. The CDR3 totals 15 residues. CDR3 sequence reads: CASSSNNPAADTQYF. In DNA form, the CDR3 reads TGTGCCAGCAGTTCTAACAACCCAGCGGCAGATACGCAGTATTTT. Based on the CDR3 plus reference TRBV28 and TRBJ2-3, the full variable domain is DVKVTQSSRYLVKRTGEKVFLECVQDMDHENMFWYRQDPGLGLRLIYFSYDVKMKEKGDIPEGYSVSREKKERFSLILESASTNQTSMYLCASSSNNPAADTQYFGPGTRLTVL.

V usage is TRBV9 and J usage is TRBJ2-2, with 13 nucleotides matching TRBD2. The CDR3 loop spans 17 amino acids. CDR1 and CDR2 from the germline V gene are SGDLS and YYNGEE. V lost 4 bases to trimming and J lost 2 bases; unmatched junction nucleotides: 5. The CDR3 loop reads CASSPGLAGANTGELFF. As DNA, the CDR3 is TGTGCCAGCAGCCCTGGACTAGCGGGAGCCAACACCGGGGAGCTGTTTTTT.

In this sample, this clone turned up a few times. Other DNA sequences in the sample encode the same CDR3. The rearrangement uses TRBV20-1 and TRBJ2-7, with D uncertain. Germline CDR1 reads DFQATT; CDR2 reads SNEGSKA (reference sequence). The CDR3 has 10 residues. Trimming cost V 3 bases and J 4 bases, with 4 bases left between them. The DNA for the CDR3 is TGCAGTGCTAGTTCTTACGAGCAGTACTTC. This gives the protein CSASSYEQYF.

The gene calls are TRBV5-1 and TRBJ2-3; 9 positions match TRBD1. The CDR3 is 15 residues long. The germline CDR1 and CDR2 sequences are SGHRS and YFSETQ. V shed 4 bases and J 1 base; nucleotides not matched to a gene: 4. The CDR3 region is CASSLRDRGTDTQYF. The CDR3 nucleotides read TGCGCCAGCAGCCTCCGGGACAGGGGCACAGATACGCAGTATTTT.

The chain combines TRBV7-2 with TRBJ1-5; D may be TRBD1 (6 bases). The germline V gene has CDR1 SGHTA and CDR2 FQGNSA. This CDR3 spans 15 amino acids. Between the trimmed V and J ends, which lost 0 bases and 5 bases, there was a span of 11 bases. CDR3 protein: CASSLARGAYQPQHF. The CDR3 coding sequence is TGTGCCAGCAGCTTAGCTCGGGGGGCCTATCAGCCCCAGCATTTT.

This clone came up many times. The junction departs from the called germline gene at one end, perhaps through a read error. The rearrangement links TRBV7-7 to TRBJ2-1, with 14 bases that match TRBD2. In germline, CDR1 is SSHAT, CDR2 FNYEAQ (reference sequence). This CDR3 has 15 residues. The CDR3 DNA follows: TGTGCTAGCAGCGGCACGGGACTAGCGGGAGTTGAGCAGTTCTTC. This gives the protein CASSGTGLAGVEQFF.

The gene calls are TRBV11-2 and TRBJ2-1; no clear D gene. Germline V gene data show CDR1 as SGHAT and CDR2 as FQNNGV. The CDR3 sequence is 14 residues long. V shed 3 bases and J shed 5 bases, with 11 bases lying between them. As DNA, the CDR3 is TGTGCCAGCAGCTTTGGGATCCAGGACAATGAGCAGTTCTTC. It is translated as CASSFGIQDNEQFF.

This clone has a handful of counts. The chain uses TRBV7-9 and TRBJ1-3; possible D gene TRBD1, 6 bases. V lost 5 bases and J 1 base, leaving 12 bases between the germline ends. Germline V gene lookup returns CDR1 SEHNR and CDR2 FQNEAQ (reference sequence). The CDR3 sequence is 15 residues long. The CDR3 coding sequence is TGTGCCAGCAGCCCCGGACAGAGGTCTGGAAACACCATATATTTT. Protein sequence: CASSPGQRSGNTIYF. The full variable domain, completed using reference TRBV7-9 and TRBJ1-3, is DTGVSQNPRHKITKRGQNVTFRCDPISEHNRLYWYRQTLGQGPEFLTYFQNEAQLEKSRLLSDRFSAERPKGSFSTLEIQRTEQGDSAMYLCASSPGQRSGNTIYFGEGSWLTVV.

V and J are TRBV7-2 and TRBJ2-7; TRBD2 matches 7 bases. Germline CDR1 SGHTA, CDR2 FQGNSA. The CDR3 is made up of 18 amino acids. The V segment lost 1 base and the J segment 0 bases; nucleotides outside the gene matches: 12. The CDR3 DNA reads TGTGCCAGCAGCTTAGTCAGTTTAAGGCTAGCGGCCTCCTACGAGCAGTACTTC. It is translated as CASSLVSLRLAASYEQYF.

This chain links TRBV5-1 with TRBJ2-5; D gene uncertain. V was trimmed by 4 bases and J by 0 bases, leaving 7 bases between them. CDR1 and CDR2 (germline): SGHRS, YFSETQ. This CDR3 spans 13 amino acids. The CDR3: CASSITHQETQYF. As DNA, the CDR3 is TGCGCCAGCAGCATCACGCACCAAGAGACCCAGTACTTC. The variable domain in full, completed from reference TRBV5-1 and TRBJ2-5, reads KAGVTQTPRYLIKTRGQQVTLSCSPISGHRSVSWYQQTPGQGLQFLFEYFSETQRNKGNFPGRFSGRQFSNSRSEMNVSTLELGDSALYLCASSITHQETQYFGPGTRLLVL.